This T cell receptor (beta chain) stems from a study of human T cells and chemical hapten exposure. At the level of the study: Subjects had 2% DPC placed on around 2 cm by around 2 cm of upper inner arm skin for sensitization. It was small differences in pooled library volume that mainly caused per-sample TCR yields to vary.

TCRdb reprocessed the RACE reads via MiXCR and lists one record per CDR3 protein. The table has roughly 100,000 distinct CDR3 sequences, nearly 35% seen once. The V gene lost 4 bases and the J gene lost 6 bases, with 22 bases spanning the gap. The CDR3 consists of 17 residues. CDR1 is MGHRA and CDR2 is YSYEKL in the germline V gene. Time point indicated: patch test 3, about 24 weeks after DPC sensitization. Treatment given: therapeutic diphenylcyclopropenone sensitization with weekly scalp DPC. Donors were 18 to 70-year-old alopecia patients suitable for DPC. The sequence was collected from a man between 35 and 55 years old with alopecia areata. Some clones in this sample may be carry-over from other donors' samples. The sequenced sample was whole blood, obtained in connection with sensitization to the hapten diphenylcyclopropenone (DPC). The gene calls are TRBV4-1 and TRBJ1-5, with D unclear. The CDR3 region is CASSRVTGLLGGQPQHF. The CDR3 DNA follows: TGCGCCAGCAGCCGAGTAACCGGTCTGCTAGGAGGTCAGCCCCAGCATTTT.